This T cell receptor beta chain was identified during a study of Graves' ophthalmopathy and Graves' hyperthyroidism. Study-level information: Stable hyperthyroidism meant no progression to ophthalmopathy within 18 months of follow-up.

The CDR3 covers 15 residues. Germline lookup yields CDR1 SGHVS and CDR2 FQNEAQ. Study results and limitations: Detected in blood as well were most expanded thyroid clonotypes with frequency above 0.001.

This clonotype was picked up one time. Its antigen is undetermined. The junction departs from germline at one end; a sequencing error may be responsible. The authors amplified TCR beta CDR3 regions, and they did so from RNA transcripts for repertoire sequencing. The workflow started with a first-round RT-PCR run with HTBI primers and then moved on to a second-round multiplex PCR. TCRdb analysed the multiplex PCR reads with MiXCR anew, one entry per CDR3 protein. The sample carries 450,000 to 600,000 distinct CDR3 sequences, 35% to 45% recorded once. This rearrangement joins TRBV7-8 to TRBJ1-6, with TRBD1 identical over 7 bases. This sequence originates from an adult man with Graves' hyperthyroidism. The specimen sequenced was peripheral blood or thyroid tissue (not recorded which). The CDR3 region is CASSTGQVVGSPLHF. The CDR3 DNA sequence: TGTGCCAGCAGCACCGGACAGGTGGTCGGTTCACCCCTCCACTTC.